This entry describes one T cell receptor beta chain. Its specificity is unknown. The CMV serostatus of this donor went unrecorded. These data come from a study of cytomegalovirus exposure and HLA in healthy donors. General observations from the study: Immune exposure data for these donors was limited to CMV serostatus. The authors assumed roughly uniform sequencing depth across donors for presence/absence analyses.

CDR1 PRHDT and CDR2 FYEKMQ come from the germline V gene (reference sequence). CDR3 length: 15 amino acids. J gave up 6 bases and V 4 bases, and 8 bases lay outside the gene matches. The study ran its PCR with 60 Vbeta and 13 Jbeta primers. Libraries were prepared by immunoSEQ multiplex PCR; TCRdb keeps only in-frame clonotypes and omits some of them. The sample carries over 100,000 clones, around three quarters recorded once. The chain combines TRBV13 with TRBJ2-5; 10 positions match TRBD1. The TCR sequence derives from a human donor in good health. The sequencing input was PBMCs. CDR3 sequence (DNA): TGTGCCAGCAGCTCGGACAGGGGGTTCGGGCAGACCCAGTACTTC. It is translated as CASSSDRGFGQTQYF.